This T cell receptor beta chain stems from a study of shared clonotypes between healthy human individuals. The CDR3 runs to 15 residues. CDR1 is LGHNT, CDR2 FRNRAP, per germline. The V and J ends lost 7 bases and 6 bases, in that order; junction bases with no gene match: 12. Repertoires were generated with immunoSEQ multiplex PCR, while TCRdb's copy carries only in-frame clones and drops some. The sample yields around 650,000 clones, about 95% seen once. Positively selected for CCR7, the CD45RO-negative cells used as naive CD8 cells excluded terminally differentiated effector memory CD45RA+ cells. This clone was picked up one time.

The chain recombines TRBV12-5 with TRBJ2-1; TRBD2 agrees at 7 bases. This sequence was found in a woman younger than 45 in good health. Sequencing was done on a sample of naive CD8+ T cells sorted from blood. The CDR3 bases are TGTGCTAGTGCCACGACTAGCCCGGGGCTCAATGAGCAGTTCTTC. It is translated as CASATTSPGLNEQFF.